This T cell receptor (beta chain) was profiled in a study of blood T cell repertoires in COVID-19. In the study overall: Samples of COVID-19 (acute and convalescent) were obtained from the United States, Italy and Spain.

Original data processing: Amplification with reference gene primers provided the estimates of nucleated cell counts. TCRdb keeps only in-frame clones here, not all; method: immunoSEQ multiplex PCR. V, J and clone size were drawn from that table, and D and trimming were deduced from the DNA. The table lists under 400,000 clones, 80% to 90% of them singletons. Across about two dozen US areas, participants ranged in age from about 18 to 90 years. Cohorts were determined from participant-reported clinical history. The CDR3 runs to 16 residues. Germline CDR1 MGHRA, CDR2 YSYEKL. Trimming took 4 bases from V and 0 from J; bases not matched to a gene: 6.

The sequence was collected from a woman aged 40-49 years with acute COVID-19. This sequence joins TRBV4-1 and TRBJ1-3, with 7 bases lining up with TRBD1. The source material was PBMCs or T cells enriched from blood (not recorded which). CDR3 loop: CASSPIRQGSGNTIYF. The CDR3 nucleotides are TGCGCCAGCAGCCCAATAAGACAGGGCTCTGGAAACACCATATATTTT.